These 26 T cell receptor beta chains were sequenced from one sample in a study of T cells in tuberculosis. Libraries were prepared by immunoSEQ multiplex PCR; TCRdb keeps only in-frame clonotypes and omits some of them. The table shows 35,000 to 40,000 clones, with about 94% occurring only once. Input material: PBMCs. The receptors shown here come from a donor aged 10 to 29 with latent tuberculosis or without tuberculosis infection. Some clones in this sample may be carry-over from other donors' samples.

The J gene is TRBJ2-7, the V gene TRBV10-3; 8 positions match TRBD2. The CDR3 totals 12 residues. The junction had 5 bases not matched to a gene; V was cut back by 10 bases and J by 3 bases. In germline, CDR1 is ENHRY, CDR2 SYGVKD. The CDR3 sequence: CATKAGDYEQYF. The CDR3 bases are TGTGCCACCAAAGCGGGAGACTACGAGCAGTACTTC.

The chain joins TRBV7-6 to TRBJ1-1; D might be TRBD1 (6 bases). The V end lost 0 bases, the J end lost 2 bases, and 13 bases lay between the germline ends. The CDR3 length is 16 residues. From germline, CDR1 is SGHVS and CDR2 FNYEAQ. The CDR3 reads CASSLAAGQLNTEAFF. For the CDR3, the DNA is TGTGCCAGCAGCTTAGCCGCCGGACAGCTAAACACTGAAGCTTTCTTT.

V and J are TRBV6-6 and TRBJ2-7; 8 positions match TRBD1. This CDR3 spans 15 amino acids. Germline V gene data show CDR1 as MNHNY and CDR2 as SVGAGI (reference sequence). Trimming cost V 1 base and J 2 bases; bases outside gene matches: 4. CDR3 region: CASSYYGQGPYEQYF. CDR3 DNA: TGTGCCAGCAGTTACTACGGACAGGGCCCCTACGAGCAGTACTTC.

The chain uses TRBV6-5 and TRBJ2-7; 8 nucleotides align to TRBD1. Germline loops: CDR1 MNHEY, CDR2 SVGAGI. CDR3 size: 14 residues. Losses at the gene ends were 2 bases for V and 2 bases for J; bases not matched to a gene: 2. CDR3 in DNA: TGTGCCAGCAGTTACACAGGGGGGACCTACGAGCAGTACTTC. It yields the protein CASSYTGGTYEQYF.

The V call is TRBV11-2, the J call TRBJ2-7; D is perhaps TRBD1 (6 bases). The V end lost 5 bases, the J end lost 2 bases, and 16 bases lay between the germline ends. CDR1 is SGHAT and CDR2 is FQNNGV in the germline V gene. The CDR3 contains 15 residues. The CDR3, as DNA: TGTGCCAGCAGCCAAGCGACAGGCGGGCCCTACGAGCAGTACTTC. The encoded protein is CASSQATGGPYEQYF.

The CDR3 nucleotides read TGCGCCAGCAGCGTGGACGGAGCAGGAAACACCATATATTTT. This sequence encodes CASSVDGAGNTIYF. V gene TRBV5-1 combines with J gene TRBJ1-3; D is ambiguous. V was trimmed by 4 bases and J by 4 bases, leaving 12 bases between them. The CDR3 has 14 residues. Germline V gene data show CDR1 as SGHRS and CDR2 as YFSETQ.

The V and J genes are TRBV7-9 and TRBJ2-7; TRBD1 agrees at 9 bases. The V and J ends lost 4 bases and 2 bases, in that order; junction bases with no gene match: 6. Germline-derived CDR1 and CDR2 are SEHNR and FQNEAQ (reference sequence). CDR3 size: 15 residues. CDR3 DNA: TGTGCCAGCAGCTCCCGGGACAGGGTAGCCTACGAGCAGTACTTC. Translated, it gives CASSSRDRVAYEQYF.

The CDR3: CASSPHPQGIYEQYV. CDR3 nucleotides: TGTGCCAGCAGTCCACACCCGCAGGGAATATACGAGCAGTACGTC. The V call is TRBV27, the J call TRBJ2-7; D perhaps matches TRBD1 (5 bases). Germline loops: CDR1 MNHEY, CDR2 SMNVEV (reference sequence). This CDR3 is built from 15 residues. V was clipped by 5 bases and J by 4 bases, with 18 bases between them.

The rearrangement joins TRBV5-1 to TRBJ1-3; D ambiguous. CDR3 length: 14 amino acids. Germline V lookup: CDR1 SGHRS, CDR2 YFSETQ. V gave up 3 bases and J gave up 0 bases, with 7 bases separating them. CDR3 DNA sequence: TGCGCCAGCAGCTCCGCGAGCTCTGGAAACACCATATATTTT. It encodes CASSSASSGNTIYF. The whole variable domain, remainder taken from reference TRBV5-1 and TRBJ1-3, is KAGVTQTPRYLIKTRGQQVTLSCSPISGHRSVSWYQQTPGQGLQFLFEYFSETQRNKGNFPGRFSGRQFSNSRSEMNVSTLELGDSALYLCASSSASSGNTIYFGEGSWLTVV.

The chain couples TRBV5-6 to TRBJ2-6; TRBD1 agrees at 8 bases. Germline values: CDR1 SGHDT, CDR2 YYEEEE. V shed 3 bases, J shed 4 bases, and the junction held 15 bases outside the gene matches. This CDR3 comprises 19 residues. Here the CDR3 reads CASSWTRDRSLGGANVLTF. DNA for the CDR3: TGTGCCAGCAGCTGGACCCGGGACAGGTCCTTGGGGGGGGCCAACGTCCTGACTTTC.

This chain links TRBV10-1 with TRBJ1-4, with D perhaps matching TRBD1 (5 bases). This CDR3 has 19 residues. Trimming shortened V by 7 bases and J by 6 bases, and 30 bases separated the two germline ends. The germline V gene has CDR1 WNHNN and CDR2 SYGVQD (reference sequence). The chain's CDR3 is CASTFLPGRELIGDEKLFF. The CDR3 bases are TGCGCCAGCACTTTTCTCCCGGGCAGGGAATTGATCGGCGATGAAAAACTGTTTTTT.

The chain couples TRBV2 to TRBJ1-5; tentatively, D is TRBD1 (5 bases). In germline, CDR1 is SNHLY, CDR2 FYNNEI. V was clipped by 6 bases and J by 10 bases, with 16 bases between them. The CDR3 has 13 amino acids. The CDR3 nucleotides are TGTGCCAGCAGGCGCTACGACAGATTACCCCAGCATTTT. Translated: CASRRYDRLPQHF.

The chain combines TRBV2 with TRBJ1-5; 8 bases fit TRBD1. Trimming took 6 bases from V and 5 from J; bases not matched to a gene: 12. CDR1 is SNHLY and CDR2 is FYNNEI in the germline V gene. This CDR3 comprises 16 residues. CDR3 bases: TGTGCCAGCAGACGGACAGGGCGCCGCGGAGATCAGCCCCAGCATTTT. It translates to CASRRTGRRGDQPQHF.

The CDR3 DNA reads as TGCGCCACCAAGACAGAGTACGAGCAGTACTTC. Its protein product is CATKTEYEQYF. The chain recombines TRBV10-1 with TRBJ2-7, with a weak D call TRBD1 (5 bases). Trimming took off 10 bases at V and 4 bases at J, with 11 bases between the two ends. The CDR3 has 11 amino acids. Germline V lookup: CDR1 WNHNN, CDR2 SYGVQD (reference sequence).

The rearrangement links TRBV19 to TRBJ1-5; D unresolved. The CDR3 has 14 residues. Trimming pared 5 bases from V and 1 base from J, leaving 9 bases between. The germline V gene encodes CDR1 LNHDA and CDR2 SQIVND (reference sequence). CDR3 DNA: TGTGCCAGTAGTGTAGTAGCAAGCAATCAGCCCCAGCATTTT. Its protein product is CASSVVASNQPQHF.

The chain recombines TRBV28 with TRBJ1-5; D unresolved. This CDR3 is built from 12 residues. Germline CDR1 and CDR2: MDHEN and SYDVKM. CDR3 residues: CATLRGNQPQHF. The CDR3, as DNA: TGTGCTACCCTTCGAGGCAATCAGCCCCAGCATTTT.

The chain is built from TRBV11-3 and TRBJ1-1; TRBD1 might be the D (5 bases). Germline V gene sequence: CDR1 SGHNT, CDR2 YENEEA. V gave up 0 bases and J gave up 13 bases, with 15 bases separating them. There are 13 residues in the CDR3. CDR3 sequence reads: CASSLDEGGVLFF. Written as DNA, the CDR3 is TGTGCCAGCAGCTTAGACGAGGGAGGGGTACTTTTCTTT.

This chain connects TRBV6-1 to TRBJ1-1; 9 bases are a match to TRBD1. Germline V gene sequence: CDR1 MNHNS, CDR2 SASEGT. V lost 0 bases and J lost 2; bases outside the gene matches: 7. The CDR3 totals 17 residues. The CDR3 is CASSEAYRGQGNTEAFF. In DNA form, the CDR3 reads TGTGCCAGCAGTGAAGCTTATCGGGGACAGGGAAACACTGAAGCTTTCTTT.

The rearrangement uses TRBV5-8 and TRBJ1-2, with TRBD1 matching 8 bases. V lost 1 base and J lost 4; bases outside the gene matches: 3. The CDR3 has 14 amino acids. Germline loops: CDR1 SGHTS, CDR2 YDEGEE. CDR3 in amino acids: CASSLTDRAYGYTF. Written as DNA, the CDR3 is TGTGCCAGCAGCTTGACGGACAGGGCCTATGGCTACACCTTC.

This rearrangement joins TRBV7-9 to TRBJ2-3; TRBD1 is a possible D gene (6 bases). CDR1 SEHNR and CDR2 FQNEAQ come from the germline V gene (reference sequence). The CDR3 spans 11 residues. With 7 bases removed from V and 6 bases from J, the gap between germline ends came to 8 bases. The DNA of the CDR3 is TGTGCCAGCACAGGGGCGGATACGCAGTATTTT. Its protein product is CASTGADTQYF.

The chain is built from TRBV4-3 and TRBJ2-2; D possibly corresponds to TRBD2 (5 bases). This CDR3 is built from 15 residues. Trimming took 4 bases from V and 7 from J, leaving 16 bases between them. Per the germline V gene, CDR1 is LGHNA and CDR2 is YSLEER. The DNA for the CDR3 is TGCGCCAGCAGCCTGACTTGGGGAGTAGACGGGGAGCTGTTTTTT. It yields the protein CASSLTWGVDGELFF.

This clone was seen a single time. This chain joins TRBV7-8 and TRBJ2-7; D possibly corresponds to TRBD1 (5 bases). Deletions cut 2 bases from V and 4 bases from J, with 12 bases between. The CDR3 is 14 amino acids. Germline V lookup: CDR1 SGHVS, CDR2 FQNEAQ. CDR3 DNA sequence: TGTGCCAGCAGCTTATCCCAGGGCCTATACGAGCAGTACGTC. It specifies CASSLSQGLYEQYV.

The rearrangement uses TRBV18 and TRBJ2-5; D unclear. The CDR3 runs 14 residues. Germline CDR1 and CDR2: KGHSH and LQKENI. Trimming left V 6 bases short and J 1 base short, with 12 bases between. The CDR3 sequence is CASSTPPSQETQYF. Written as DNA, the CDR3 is TGTGCCAGCTCTACCCCTCCCAGCCAAGAGACCCAGTACTTC. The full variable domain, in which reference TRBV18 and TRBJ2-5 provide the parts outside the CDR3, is NAGVMQNPRHLVRRRGQEARLRCSPMKGHSHVYWYRQLPEEGLKFMVYLQKENIIDESGMPKERFSAEFPKEGPSILRIQQVVRGDSAAYFCASSTPPSQETQYFGPGTRLLVL.

This CDR3 is CASSLPSGMAGELFF. The CDR3 nucleotides are TGTGCCAGCAGCTTACCCTCGGGGATGGCCGGGGAGCTGTTTTTT. This chain joins TRBV7-9 and TRBJ2-2; D possibly corresponds to TRBD2 (5 bases). Per germline, CDR1 SEHNR and CDR2 FQNEAQ (reference sequence). This CDR3 region has 15 residues. Between the trimmed V and J ends, which lost 2 bases and 6 bases, there was a span of 13 bases.

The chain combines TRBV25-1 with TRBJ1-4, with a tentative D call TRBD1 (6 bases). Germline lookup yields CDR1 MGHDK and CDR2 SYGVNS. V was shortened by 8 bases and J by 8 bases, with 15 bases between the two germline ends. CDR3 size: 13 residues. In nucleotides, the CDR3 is TGTGCCAGCTGCCCTAGGGGGGGGGAAAAACTGTTTTTT. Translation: CASCPRGGEKLFF.

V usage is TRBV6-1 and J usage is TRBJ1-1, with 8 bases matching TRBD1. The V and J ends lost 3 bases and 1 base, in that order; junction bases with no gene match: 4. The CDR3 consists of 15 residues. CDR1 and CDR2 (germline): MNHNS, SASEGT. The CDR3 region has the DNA TGTGCCAGCAGTGAGAAAGACAGGGGGAACACTGAAGCTTTCTTT. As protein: CASSEKDRGNTEAFF.